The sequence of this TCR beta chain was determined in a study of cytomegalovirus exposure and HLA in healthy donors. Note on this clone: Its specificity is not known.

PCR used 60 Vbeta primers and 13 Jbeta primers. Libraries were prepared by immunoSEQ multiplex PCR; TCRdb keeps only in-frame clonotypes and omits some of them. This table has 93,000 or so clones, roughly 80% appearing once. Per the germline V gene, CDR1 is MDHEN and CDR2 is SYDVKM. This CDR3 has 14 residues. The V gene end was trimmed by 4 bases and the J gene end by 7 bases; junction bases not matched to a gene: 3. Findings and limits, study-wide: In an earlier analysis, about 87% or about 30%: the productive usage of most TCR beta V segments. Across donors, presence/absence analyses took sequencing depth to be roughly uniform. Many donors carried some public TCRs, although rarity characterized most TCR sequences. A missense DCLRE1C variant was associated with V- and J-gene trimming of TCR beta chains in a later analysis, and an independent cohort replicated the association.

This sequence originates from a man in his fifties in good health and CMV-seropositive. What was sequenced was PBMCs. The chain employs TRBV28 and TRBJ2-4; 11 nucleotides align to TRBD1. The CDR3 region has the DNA TGTGCCAGCAGTTCCGGGACAGGGGGGAACATTCAGTACTTC. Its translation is CASSSGTGGNIQYF.